These 9 T cell receptor beta chains originate from one sample sequenced in a study of cytomegalovirus exposure and HLA in healthy donors. PCR was performed using 60 Vbeta and 13 Jbeta primers. Generated by immunoSEQ multiplex PCR, the TCRdb table keeps only in-frame clones and is missing some. The top ten clones hold under 7.5% of a sample with more than 65,000 clones, roughly two thirds of them seen once. The sequenced material came from PBMCs. The receptors originated from a woman aged 50 to 65 in good health and CMV-seropositive.

This chain joins TRBV7-3 and TRBJ2-1, with TRBD2 matching 14 bases. CDR1 is SGHTA and CDR2 is FQGTGA in the germline V gene. V dropped 5 bases and J dropped 9; count of bases not matched to a gene: 9. This CDR3 spans 16 amino acids. In nucleotides, the CDR3 is TGTGCCAGCAGCACCCGGACTAGCGGGGGGAGCACTGAGCAGTTCTTC. It is translated as CASSTRTSGGSTEQFF.

This sequence joins TRBV11-2 and TRBJ2-7; a possible D gene is TRBD1 (5 bases). Germline lookup yields CDR1 SGHAT and CDR2 FQNNGV. V lost 4 bases to trimming and J lost 2 bases, with 15 bases between them. The CDR3 runs 15 residues. The CDR3 DNA follows: TGTGCCAGCAGCTCATGGCAAGACAGAACCTACGAGCAGTACTTC. Translating gives CASSSWQDRTYEQYF. The entire variable domain, with the rest obtained from reference TRBV11-2 and TRBJ2-7, is as follows: EAGVAQSPRYKIIEKRQSVAFWCNPISGHATLYWYQQILGQGPKLLIQFQNNGVVDDSQLPKDRFSAERLKGVDSTLKIQPAKLEDSAVYLCASSSWQDRTYEQYFGPGTRLTVT.

CDR3 protein: CASSNSPDRRAYGYTF. CDR3 DNA sequence: TGTGCCAGTAGTAACTCGCCGGACAGGAGGGCCTATGGCTACACCTTC. V gene TRBV19 combines with J gene TRBJ1-2; 7 bases fit TRBD1. CDR1 LNHDA and CDR2 SQIVND come from the germline V gene (reference sequence). V was pared by 4 bases and J by 4 bases, with 12 bases of the junction left unmatched. CDR3 length: 16 amino acids.

The CDR3 nucleotides are TGTGCCAGCAGTTTCCGAGGACAGGGTAGCAATCAGCCCCAGCATTTT. It codes for CASSFRGQGSNQPQHF. The rearrangement links TRBV6-5 to TRBJ1-5; 8 bases line up with TRBD1. With V trimmed by 4 bases and J by 0 bases, 5 bases remained unmatched. The CDR3 covers 16 residues. Germline CDR1 reads MNHEY; CDR2 reads SVGAGI.

V and J are TRBV6-5 and TRBJ2-7, with D unclear. Germline V CDR1 and CDR2: MNHEY, SVGAGI. V lost 7 bases, J lost 5 bases, and 15 bases lay in between. This CDR3 has 13 amino acids. The CDR3 region is CASTQWYGNEQYF. CDR3 nucleotides: TGTGCCAGCACGCAATGGTATGGCAACGAGCAGTACTTC.

The chain is built from TRBV21-1 and TRBJ1-4. TRBV21-1 is a recognized pseudogene. This CDR3 spans 16 amino acids. The DNA for the CDR3 is TGTGCCACGGGGGAGTGGGGGACTTCAACTAATGAAAAACTGTTTTTT. Amino acids: CATGEWGTSTNEKLFF.

V usage is TRBV30 and J usage is TRBJ2-3, with D tentatively TRBD1 (7 bases). The V gene's germline CDR1 is GTSNPN and CDR2 SVGIG (reference sequence). V was pared by 4 bases and J by 0 bases, with 11 bases between. The CDR3 is 14 residues long. The CDR3 region is CAWTGGTSTDTQYF. The CDR3, as DNA: TGTGCCTGGACAGGGGGGACTAGCACAGATACGCAGTATTTT.

This sequence joins TRBV18 and TRBJ1-4; 10 nucleotides line up with TRBD1. The CDR3 is made up of 15 amino acids. With V trimmed by 5 bases and J by 7 bases, 7 bases remained unmatched. The germline gives CDR1 KGHSH, CDR2 LQKENI. Here the CDR3 reads CASSSGTGVSEKLFF. CDR3 DNA: TGTGCCAGCTCATCCGGGACAGGGGTGAGTGAAAAACTGTTTTTT.

This clone was observed a few times. J is TRBJ2-7 and V is TRBV28; D gene ambiguous. The CDR3 length is 11 residues. Germline CDR1 MDHEN, CDR2 SYDVKM. The V gene lost 3 bases and the J gene lost 12 bases, with 12 bases spanning the gap. The CDR3 region is CASSFQTSVYV. CDR3 sequence (DNA): TGTGCCAGCAGTTTTCAGACGAGCGTGTACGTC.